This is a list of T cell receptor beta chains from one sample in a study of blood T cell repertoires in COVID-19. Assay used: immunoSEQ multiplex PCR; TCRdb lists only in-frame clones, some missing. The table has about 140,000 clones, about 80% seen once; the top ten hold 1.5% to 2%. The sequenced sample was PBMCs or T cells enriched from blood (not recorded which). The receptors were gathered from a woman under 30 who had been exposed to COVID-19. Both conserved end residues are part of each CDR3. Fields, in order: CDR3 protein, CDR3 DNA, D gene, V gene, clone size, J gene. D genes are given only for firm matches. The listing skips clone size in some rows; elsewhere it reads once, few, many or a size class.

cdr3_aa: CSVGLGQGTNTEAFF
cdr3_nt: TGCAGCGTTGGTCTGGGACAGGGTACGAACACTGAAGCTTTCTTT
d_call: TRBD1
v_call: TRBV29-1
clone_size: .
j_call: TRBJ1-1

cdr3_aa: CASSLRGLQPQHF
cdr3_nt: TGTGCCAGCAGCTTGAGGGGTTTGCAGCCCCAGCATTTT
d_call: .
v_call: TRBV5-6
clone_size: .
j_call: TRBJ1-5

cdr3_aa: CASRSHSYEQYF
cdr3_nt: TGTGCCAGCAGATCCCACAGCTACGAGCAGTACTTC
d_call: .
v_call: TRBV28
clone_size: .
j_call: TRBJ2-7

cdr3_aa: CASSPWGDGYNEQFF
cdr3_nt: TGTGCCAGCAGCCCTTGGGGAGATGGGTACAATGAGCAGTTCTTC
d_call: .
v_call: TRBV27
clone_size: .
j_call: TRBJ2-1

cdr3_aa: CASITGARTSGRVGNEQFF
cdr3_nt: TGTGCCAGCATAACAGGCGCAAGGACTAGCGGGAGGGTAGGCAATGAGCAGTTCTTC
d_call: TRBD2
v_call: TRBV2
clone_size: .
j_call: TRBJ2-1

cdr3_aa: CASSTTGLRSGYTF
cdr3_nt: TGTGCCAGCAGTACCACAGGGTTGCGCTCTGGCTACACCTTC
d_call: .
v_call: TRBV6-2/TRBV6-3
clone_size: .
j_call: TRBJ1-2

cdr3_aa: CASSKDRGSGNTIYF
cdr3_nt: TGCGCCAGCAGCAAGGACAGGGGCTCTGGAAACACCATATATTTT
d_call: TRBD1
v_call: TRBV4-1
clone_size: .
j_call: TRBJ1-3

cdr3_aa: CSVELGQGADTQYF
cdr3_nt: TGCAGCGTTGAATTGGGTCAGGGTGCAGATACGCAGTATTTT
d_call: .
v_call: TRBV29-1
clone_size: once
j_call: TRBJ2-3

cdr3_aa: CASSLAKTSGSLGNEQYF
cdr3_nt: TGTGCCAGCAGCTTAGCGAAGACTAGCGGGAGTCTAGGTAACGAGCAGTACTTC
d_call: TRBD2
v_call: TRBV7-2
clone_size: .
j_call: TRBJ2-7

cdr3_aa: CASRQFAGSGTEAFF
cdr3_nt: TGTGCCAGCAGACAATTCGCAGGGTCGGGTACTGAAGCTTTCTTT
d_call: .
v_call: TRBV7-8
clone_size: .
j_call: TRBJ1-1

cdr3_aa: CASSLGQGVGETQYF
cdr3_nt: TGTGCCAGCAGCTTAGGGCAGGGGGTGGGAGAGACCCAGTACTTC
d_call: TRBD1
v_call: TRBV7-7
clone_size: once
j_call: TRBJ2-5

cdr3_aa: CASSPQRETVDQYF
cdr3_nt: TGTGCCAGCTCACCACAGCGGGAGACAGTTGATCAGTACTTC
d_call: TRBD2
v_call: TRBV18
clone_size: .
j_call: TRBJ2-7

cdr3_aa: CASSQEHGQETQYF
cdr3_nt: TGTGCCAGCAGCCAAGAACACGGGCAAGAGACCCAGTACTTC
d_call: .
v_call: TRBV4-2
clone_size: .
j_call: TRBJ2-5

cdr3_aa: CATSKAESYEQYF
cdr3_nt: TGTGCCACCAGCAAAGCGGAGAGCTACGAGCAGTACTTC
d_call: .
v_call: TRBV15
clone_size: .
j_call: TRBJ2-7

cdr3_aa: CASSLSPSGIYEQYF
cdr3_nt: TGTGCCAGCAGTTTATCCCCTAGCGGGATCTACGAGCAGTACTTC
d_call: TRBD2
v_call: TRBV27
clone_size: .
j_call: TRBJ2-7

cdr3_aa: CATSRDRGYAEAFF
cdr3_nt: TGTGCCACCAGCAGAGATAGGGGGTACGCTGAAGCTTTCTTT
d_call: .
v_call: TRBV15
clone_size: few
j_call: TRBJ1-1

cdr3_aa: CASSVGGGPEAFF
cdr3_nt: TGTGCCAGCAGCGTAGGGGGGGGCCCTGAAGCTTTCTTT
d_call: .
v_call: TRBV9
clone_size: .
j_call: TRBJ1-1

cdr3_aa: CASSRRGDYPYEQYF
cdr3_nt: TGTGCCAGCAGTCGACGAGGGGACTACCCCTACGAGCAGTACTTC
d_call: TRBD2
v_call: TRBV6-2/TRBV6-3
clone_size: .
j_call: TRBJ2-7

cdr3_aa: CASSIDRFYEQYF
cdr3_nt: TGTGCCAGCAGTATTGACAGATTCTACGAGCAGTACTTC
d_call: .
v_call: TRBV27
clone_size: .
j_call: TRBJ2-7

cdr3_aa: CASSSLGTGGADTQYF
cdr3_nt: TGCGCCAGCAGCTCCCTAGGGACAGGGGGAGCAGATACGCAGTATTTT
d_call: TRBD1
v_call: TRBV5-1
clone_size: once
j_call: TRBJ2-3

cdr3_aa: CASSFLAREQYF
cdr3_nt: TGTGCCAGCAGTTTTTTAGCGCGCGAGCAGTACTTC
d_call: .
v_call: TRBV12-3/TRBV12-4
clone_size: .
j_call: TRBJ2-7

cdr3_aa: CASSLDRQGNGEETQYF
cdr3_nt: TGTGCCAGCAGCTTAGATCGCCAGGGAAATGGAGAAGAGACCCAGTACTTC
d_call: .
v_call: TRBV11-3
clone_size: .
j_call: TRBJ2-5

cdr3_aa: CASRQGWNSPLHF
cdr3_nt: TGTGCCAGCAGGCAGGGTTGGAATTCACCCCTCCACTTT
d_call: .
v_call: TRBV13
clone_size: .
j_call: TRBJ1-6

cdr3_aa: CASSGGRKSTDTQYF
cdr3_nt: TGTGCCAGCAGCGGCGGAAGGAAGAGCACAGATACGCAGTATTTT
d_call: .
v_call: TRBV5-6
clone_size: .
j_call: TRBJ2-3

cdr3_aa: CASSYWAGDPLSTDTQYF
cdr3_nt: TGTGCCAGCAGTTACTGGGCGGGAGACCCTCTAAGCACAGATACGCAGTATTTT
d_call: TRBD2
v_call: TRBV6-2/TRBV6-3
clone_size: .
j_call: TRBJ2-3

cdr3_aa: CASSFKLAELGGTQYF
cdr3_nt: TGCGCCAGCAGCTTTAAACTAGCGGAGCTAGGGGGGACCCAGTACTTC
d_call: TRBD2
v_call: TRBV5-1
clone_size: .
j_call: TRBJ2-5

cdr3_aa: CASSPAGGGTDTQYF
cdr3_nt: TGTGCCAGCAGTCCCGCGGGAGGGGGCACAGATACGCAGTATTTT
d_call: TRBD2
v_call: TRBV28
clone_size: .
j_call: TRBJ2-3

cdr3_aa: CASSYRDRGSYEQYF
cdr3_nt: TGTGCCAGCAGCTACCGGGACAGGGGCTCCTACGAGCAGTACTTC
d_call: TRBD1
v_call: TRBV5-4
clone_size: .
j_call: TRBJ2-7

cdr3_aa: CAWSTKTARHEKLFF
cdr3_nt: TGTGCCTGGAGCACCAAAACAGCCCGGCATGAAAAACTGTTTTTT
d_call: .
v_call: TRBV30
clone_size: .
j_call: TRBJ1-4

cdr3_aa: CASSVAPGMNTEAFF
cdr3_nt: TGTGCCAGCAGCGTAGCCCCAGGCATGAACACTGAAGCTTTCTTT
d_call: .
v_call: TRBV9
clone_size: .
j_call: TRBJ1-1

cdr3_aa: CATSDWEGYGYTF
cdr3_nt: TGTGCCACCAGTGATTGGGAGGGCTATGGCTACACCTTC
d_call: .
v_call: TRBV24-1
clone_size: .
j_call: TRBJ1-2

cdr3_aa: CASSIGGAKNIQYF
cdr3_nt: TGTGCCAGTTCTATCGGGGGAGCCAAAAACATTCAGTACTTC
d_call: .
v_call: TRBV19
clone_size: .
j_call: TRBJ2-4

cdr3_aa: CASSYSGTGGNYGYTF
cdr3_nt: TGTGCCAGCAGTTACTCCGGGACAGGTGGCAACTATGGCTACACCTTC
d_call: TRBD1
v_call: TRBV6-5
clone_size: .
j_call: TRBJ1-2

cdr3_aa: CASSRGLVWFF
cdr3_nt: TGTGCCAGCAGTCGAGGACTAGTATGGTTCTTC
d_call: TRBD2
v_call: TRBV6-5
clone_size: many
j_call: TRBJ2-1

cdr3_aa: CASSQALGDQETQYF
cdr3_nt: TGCGCCAGCAGCCAAGCCCTGGGAGATCAAGAGACCCAGTACTTC
d_call: .
v_call: TRBV4-1
clone_size: .
j_call: TRBJ2-5

cdr3_aa: CASSMYGGTSDTQYF
cdr3_nt: TGTGCCAGTAGTATGTACGGGGGGACCTCAGATACGCAGTATTTT
d_call: TRBD2
v_call: TRBV19
clone_size: .
j_call: TRBJ2-3

cdr3_aa: CASSRFDRFGDSNQPQHF
cdr3_nt: TGTGCCAGCAGTCGATTCGACAGGTTTGGCGATAGCAATCAGCCCCAGCATTTT
d_call: .
v_call: TRBV2
clone_size: .
j_call: TRBJ1-5

cdr3_aa: CATEVWRAPHFYNSPLHF
cdr3_nt: TGTGCCACCGAAGTTTGGCGGGCCCCACACTTTTATAATTCACCCCTCCACTTT
d_call: .
v_call: TRBV24-1
clone_size: .
j_call: TRBJ1-6

cdr3_aa: CASTRTGSDEQYF
cdr3_nt: TGTGCCAGCACCCGGACAGGTTCAGACGAGCAGTACTTC
d_call: TRBD1
v_call: TRBV28
clone_size: .
j_call: TRBJ2-7

cdr3_aa: CASSQPRSGNSYEQYF
cdr3_nt: TGTGCCAGCAGCCAGCCCCGGAGCGGCAACTCCTACGAGCAGTACTTC
d_call: .
v_call: TRBV4-2
clone_size: .
j_call: TRBJ2-7

cdr3_aa: CASGTGGPIREAFF
cdr3_nt: TGTGCCAGCGGGACAGGGGGCCCTATCCGTGAAGCTTTCTTT
d_call: TRBD1
v_call: TRBV6-5
clone_size: .
j_call: TRBJ1-1

cdr3_aa: CASSLDRVDGYTF
cdr3_nt: TGTGCCAGCAGCCTGGACAGGGTCGATGGCTACACCTTC
d_call: TRBD1
v_call: TRBV14
clone_size: .
j_call: TRBJ1-2

cdr3_aa: CASSVGTSGLNEQFF
cdr3_nt: TGCGCCAGCAGCGTTGGGACTAGCGGGCTCAATGAGCAGTTCTTC
d_call: TRBD2
v_call: TRBV5-1
clone_size: .
j_call: TRBJ2-1

cdr3_aa: CASSYPLAGGNNEQFF
cdr3_nt: TGTGCCAGCAGCTACCCTCTAGCGGGAGGGAACAATGAGCAGTTCTTC
d_call: TRBD2
v_call: TRBV7-8
clone_size: .
j_call: TRBJ2-1

cdr3_aa: CAWSVQGGNTIYF
cdr3_nt: TGTGCCTGGAGTGTACAGGGTGGAAACACCATATATTTT
d_call: .
v_call: TRBV30
clone_size: few
j_call: TRBJ1-3

cdr3_aa: CASSQAAAGGEQFF
cdr3_nt: TGCGCCAGCAGCCAAGCGGCAGCGGGAGGGGAGCAGTTCTTC
d_call: TRBD2
v_call: TRBV4-1
clone_size: .
j_call: TRBJ2-1

cdr3_aa: CASSLTTGANQPQHF
cdr3_nt: TGTGCCAGCAGTCTAACGACAGGGGCGAATCAGCCCCAGCATTTT
d_call: TRBD1
v_call: TRBV2
clone_size: once
j_call: TRBJ1-5

cdr3_aa: CASRRGGQMNTEAFF
cdr3_nt: TGTGCCAGTAGGAGGGGGGGGCAGATGAACACTGAAGCTTTCTTT
d_call: .
v_call: TRBV19
clone_size: .
j_call: TRBJ1-1

cdr3_aa: CASSYAGGDSYEQYF
cdr3_nt: TGCGCCAGCAGCTACGCCGGGGGAGACAGCTACGAGCAGTACTTC
d_call: .
v_call: TRBV4-3
clone_size: .
j_call: TRBJ2-7

cdr3_aa: CASSYRSEQYF
cdr3_nt: TGTGCCAGCAGTTATCGGAGCGAGCAGTACTTC
d_call: .
v_call: TRBV28
clone_size: .
j_call: TRBJ2-7